These 14 T cell receptor beta chains share one sample of origin, sequenced in a study of Ad26.COV2.S vaccination and SARS-CoV-2 variants. As to treatment: over 15 received Ad26.COV2.S at low or high dose, single or two shots; 5 received placebo; per-sample allocation not given. Vaccine and placebo recipients were sampled on day 63 after the first injection. Profiled with immunoSEQ multiplex PCR; TCRdb holds only in-frame clones, not every one. This repertoire shows hundreds of thousands of clones, more than 70% found once; its top ten account for about 1.5%. The material sequenced was peripheral blood, taken in a trial of Ad26.COV2.S vaccine versus placebo. Every receptor here comes from a person between 18 and 59 years old who received the Ad26.COV2.S COVID-19 vaccine or a placebo.

The chain links TRBV14 to TRBJ1-6; D is unresolved. The CDR3 consists of 14 residues. CDR1 is SGHDN, CDR2 FVKESK, per germline. With 0 bases removed from V and 9 bases from J, the gap between germline ends came to 9 bases. The DNA for the CDR3 is TGTGCCAGCAGCCAAGATCGTGGCAGTTCACCCCTCCACTTT. Protein: CASSQDRGSSPLHF. The full variable domain, with the rest looked up from reference TRBV14 and TRBJ1-6, is EAGVTQFPSHSVIEKGQTVTLRCDPISGHDNLYWYRRVMGKEIKFLLHFVKESKQDESGMPNNRFLAERTGGTYSTLKVQPAELEDSGVYFCASSQDRGSSPLHFGNGTRLTVT.

This clone was counted at least ten times. The chain is built from TRBV6-5 and TRBJ2-7; tentatively, D is TRBD1 (6 bases). CDR3 length: 15 residues. Germline CDR1 MNHEY, CDR2 SVGAGI. V was cut by 6 bases and J by 0 bases, with 15 bases left in between. Written as DNA, the CDR3 is TGTGCCAGCAGCGTGACCCCGGACAGCTCCTACGAGCAGTACTTC. The encoded protein is CASSVTPDSSYEQYF.

The V and J genes are TRBV19 and TRBJ2-5; TRBD1 agrees at 7 bases. Germline CDR1 LNHDA, CDR2 SQIVND (reference sequence). This CDR3 is 15 amino acids long. V lost 5 bases and J lost 7; bases outside the gene matches: 13. The CDR3 protein is CASSFSGGAVRTQYF. The CDR3 DNA reads as TGTGCCAGTAGTTTCTCAGGGGGTGCGGTCCGGACCCAGTACTTC.

V and J are TRBV23-1 and TRBJ2-5; a weak D match, TRBD2 (6 bases). TRBV23-1 is treated as an ORF (open reading frame) with a function not yet certain. The V end was cut by 3 bases, the J end by 5 bases, with 7 bases between. The CDR3 is made up of 12 amino acids. The CDR3 loop is CASSQRGETQYF. Here the CDR3 DNA reads TGCGCCAGCAGTCAGCGGGGTGAGACCCAGTACTTC.

In its sample, this clone was seen once. This rearrangement joins TRBV5-4 to TRBJ2-2, with D uncertain. V was shortened by 2 bases and J by 0 bases, with 8 bases between the two germline ends. The CDR3 extends over 15 amino acids. Germline CDR1 is SGHNT and CDR2 is YYREEE (reference sequence). As DNA, the CDR3 is TGTGCCAGCAGCTTAGTTCAGTCGAACACCGGGGAGCTGTTTTTT. Its translation is CASSLVQSNTGELFF. Combining the CDR3 with reference TRBV5-4 and TRBJ2-2 gives the whole variable domain ETGVTQSPTHLIKTRGQQVTLRCSSQSGHNTVSWYQQALGQGPQFIFQYYREEENGRGNFPPRFSGLQFPNYSSELNVNALELDDSALYLCASSLVQSNTGELFFGEGSRLTVL.

V and J are TRBV18 and TRBJ2-1, with TRBD2 as a possible D gene (5 bases). The CDR3 length is 17 residues. V lost 0 bases and J 3 bases, leaving 15 bases between the germline ends. From germline, CDR1 is KGHSH and CDR2 LQKENI. This chain's CDR3 is CASSPPAVAQDYNEQFF. In DNA form, the CDR3 reads TGTGCCAGCTCACCACCGGCGGTAGCGCAGGACTACAATGAGCAGTTCTTC. Together with reference TRBV18 and TRBJ2-1, the CDR3 gives the full variable domain: NAGVMQNPRHLVRRRGQEARLRCSPMKGHSHVYWYRQLPEEGLKFMVYLQKENIIDESGMPKERFSAEFPKEGPSILRIQQVVRGDSAAYFCASSPPAVAQDYNEQFFGPGTRLTVL.

This clone has a single count. CDR3: CAWSSNSRGGYEQYF. The CDR3 DNA reads TGTGCCTGGAGTAGTAACTCGAGAGGGGGCTACGAGCAGTACTTC. The chain has TRBV30 and TRBJ2-7; tentatively, D is TRBD1 (6 bases). Per the germline V gene, CDR1 is GTSNPN and CDR2 is SVGIG (reference sequence). The V end was cut by 2 bases, the J end by 3 bases, with 17 bases between. The CDR3 runs 15 residues. Using reference TRBV30 and TRBJ2-7 for the parts outside the CDR3, the full variable domain is SQTIHQWPATLVQPVGSPLSLECTVEGTSNPNLYWYRQAAGRGLQLLFYSVGIGQISSEVPQNLSASRPQDRQFILSSKKLLLSDSGFYLCAWSSNSRGGYEQYFGPGTRLTVT.

The rearrangement joins TRBV14 to TRBJ2-1, with D tentatively TRBD2 (5 bases). Germline lookup yields CDR1 SGHDN and CDR2 FVKESK. CDR3 length: 16 residues. Trimming left V 4 bases short and J 0 bases short, with 13 bases between. The CDR3 DNA sequence: TGTGCCAGCAGCCCACTAGTGACCCTCTCCTACAATGAGCAGTTCTTC. Protein: CASSPLVTLSYNEQFF. Looking up the rest from reference TRBV14 and TRBJ2-1 gives the full variable domain: EAGVTQFPSHSVIEKGQTVTLRCDPISGHDNLYWYRRVMGKEIKFLLHFVKESKQDESGMPNNRFLAERTGGTYSTLKVQPAELEDSGVYFCASSPLVTLSYNEQFFGPGTRLTVL.

The genes are TRBV27 and TRBJ2-7, with 10 bases identical to TRBD2. From germline, CDR1 is MNHEY and CDR2 SMNVEV (reference sequence). The ends lost 4 bases at V and 4 bases at J; junction bases unmatched: 10. This CDR3 comprises 16 residues. This CDR3 is CASSYATTSGAYEQYF. For the CDR3, the DNA is TGTGCCAGCAGTTATGCCACAACTAGCGGGGCATACGAGCAGTACTTC.

V is TRBV2 and J is TRBJ2-2, with D maybe TRBD1 (6 bases). Germline CDR1 SNHLY, CDR2 FYNNEI. The V and J ends lost 6 bases and 1 base respectively, with 9 bases between them. The CDR3 runs 14 residues. The CDR3 loop reads CASRVDRNTGELFF. The CDR3, as DNA: TGTGCCAGCAGGGTGGACAGGAACACCGGGGAGCTGTTTTTT.

CDR3 in amino acids: CASRSGQYSYGYTF. The CDR3 coding sequence is TGTGCCAGCCGATCGGGACAGTACTCCTATGGCTACACCTTC. The chain couples TRBV6-5 to TRBJ1-2; 7 bases are shared with TRBD1. CDR1 and CDR2 from the germline V gene are MNHEY and SVGAGI. V dropped 8 bases and J dropped 4; count of bases not matched to a gene: 10. This CDR3 comprises 14 residues.

CDR3 amino acids: CASSSGPAVQETQYF. Written as DNA, the CDR3 is TGTGCCAGCAGCTCCGGCCCAGCGGTCCAAGAGACCCAGTACTTC. This chain links TRBV11-2 with TRBJ2-5; the D gene is possibly TRBD2 (5 bases). With 4 bases removed from V and 1 base from J, the gap between germline ends came to 13 bases. Germline V CDR1 and CDR2: SGHAT, FQNNGV. The CDR3 is 15 amino acids. Complete variable domain (other parts from reference TRBV11-2 and TRBJ2-5): EAGVAQSPRYKIIEKRQSVAFWCNPISGHATLYWYQQILGQGPKLLIQFQNNGVVDDSQLPKDRFSAERLKGVDSTLKIQPAKLEDSAVYLCASSSGPAVQETQYFGPGTRLLVL.

The rearrangement uses TRBV6-1 and TRBJ1-6; D not certain. Germline lookup yields CDR1 MNHNS and CDR2 SASEGT. V gave up 1 base and J gave up 8 bases, with 12 bases separating them. The CDR3 has 15 residues. This CDR3 is CASSEVGQWDSPLHF. CDR3 nucleotide sequence: TGTGCCAGCAGTGAAGTCGGGCAATGGGATTCACCCCTCCACTTT.

The chain joins TRBV5-3 to TRBJ1-3; D ambiguous. TRBV5-3 is an ORF, and what it does is uncertain. V was clipped by 4 bases and J by 0 bases, with 11 bases between them. This CDR3 is 15 amino acids long. CDR3 sequence (DNA): TGTGCCAGAAGCCGGGAGTCGAGCTCTGGAAACACCATATATTTT. Residues: CARSRESSSGNTIYF.